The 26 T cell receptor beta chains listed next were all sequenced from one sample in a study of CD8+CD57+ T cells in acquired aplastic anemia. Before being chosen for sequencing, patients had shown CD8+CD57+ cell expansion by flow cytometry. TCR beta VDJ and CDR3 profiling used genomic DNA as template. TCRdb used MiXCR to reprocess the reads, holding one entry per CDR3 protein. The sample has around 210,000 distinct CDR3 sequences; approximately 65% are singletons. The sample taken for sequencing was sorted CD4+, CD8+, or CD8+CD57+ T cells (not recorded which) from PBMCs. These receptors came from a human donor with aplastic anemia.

As DNA, the CDR3 is TGTGCCAGCAGTTTATCAGGGGCCGAGCAGTACTTC. Protein product: CASSLSGAEQYF. This rearrangement joins TRBV13 to TRBJ2-7; possibly TRBD1 for D (6 bases). Trimming left V 6 bases short and J 6 bases short, with 12 bases between. CDR1 is PRHDT, CDR2 FYEKMQ, per germline (reference sequence). CDR3 length: 12 residues. Using reference TRBV13 and TRBJ2-7 for the parts outside the CDR3, the full variable domain is AAGVIQSPRHLIKEKRETATLKCYPIPRHDTVYWYQQGPGQDPQFLISFYEKMQSDKGSIPDRFSAQQFSDYHSELNMSSLELGDSALYFCASSLSGAEQYFGPGTRLTVT.

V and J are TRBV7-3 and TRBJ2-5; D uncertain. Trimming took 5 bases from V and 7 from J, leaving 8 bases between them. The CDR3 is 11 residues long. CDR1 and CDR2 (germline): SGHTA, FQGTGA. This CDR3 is CASSLSGTQYF. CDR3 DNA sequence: TGTGCCAGCAGCCTGTCTGGGACCCAGTACTTC.

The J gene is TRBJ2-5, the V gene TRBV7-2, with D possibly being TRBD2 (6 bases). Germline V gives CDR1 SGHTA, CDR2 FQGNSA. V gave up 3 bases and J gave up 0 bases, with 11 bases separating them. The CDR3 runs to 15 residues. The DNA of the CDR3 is TGTGCCAGCAGCTTGGGGGACTGGTACCAAGAGACCCAGTACTTC. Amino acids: CASSLGDWYQETQYF.

The CDR3 DNA reads TGTGCCAGCAGCTTAGCCGGACAGGGGGCGAGGGTTGTACAGTTCTTC. This encodes CASSLAGQGARVVQFF. V and J are TRBV7-9 and TRBJ2-1; 11 nucleotides align to TRBD1. Germline CDR1 and CDR2: SEHNR and FQNEAQ (reference sequence). This CDR3 comprises 16 residues. The V and J ends lost 0 bases and 13 bases, in that order; junction bases with no gene match: 11.

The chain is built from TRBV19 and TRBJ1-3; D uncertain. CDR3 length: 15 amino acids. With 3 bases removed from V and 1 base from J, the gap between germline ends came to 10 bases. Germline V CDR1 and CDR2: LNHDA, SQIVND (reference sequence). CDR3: CASSIGQLSGNTIYF. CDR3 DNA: TGTGCCAGTAGTATTGGGCAGCTATCTGGAAACACCATATATTTT.

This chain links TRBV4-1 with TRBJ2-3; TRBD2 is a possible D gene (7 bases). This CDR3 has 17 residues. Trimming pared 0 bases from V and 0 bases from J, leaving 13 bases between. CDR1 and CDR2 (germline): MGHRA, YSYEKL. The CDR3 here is CASSQDGGGASTDTQYF. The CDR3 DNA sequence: TGCGCCAGCAGCCAAGATGGGGGGGGGGCCAGCACAGATACGCAGTATTTT.

CDR3 nucleotides: TGCGCCAGCAGCTTGGGACAATCCGCCGGGGAGCTGTTTTTT. Encoded protein: CASSLGQSAGELFF. This chain links TRBV5-1 with TRBJ2-2; unclear D gene. This CDR3 comprises 14 residues. Germline V lookup: CDR1 SGHRS, CDR2 YFSETQ. V dropped 0 bases and J dropped 6 bases, with 9 bases sitting between them.

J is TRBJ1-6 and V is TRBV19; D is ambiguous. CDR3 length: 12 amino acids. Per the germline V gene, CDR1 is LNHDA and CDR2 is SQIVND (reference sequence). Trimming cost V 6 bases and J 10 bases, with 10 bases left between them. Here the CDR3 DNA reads TGTGCCAGTAGAGCACGCGAATCACCCCTCCACTTT. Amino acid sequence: CASRARESPLHF.

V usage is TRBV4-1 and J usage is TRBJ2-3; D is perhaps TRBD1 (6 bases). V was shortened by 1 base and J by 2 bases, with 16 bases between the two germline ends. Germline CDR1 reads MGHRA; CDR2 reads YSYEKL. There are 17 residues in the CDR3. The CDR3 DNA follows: TGCGCCAGCAGCCAAGTTGGGGGCTGGGGAAACACAGATACGCAGTATTTT. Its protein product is CASSQVGGWGNTDTQYF.

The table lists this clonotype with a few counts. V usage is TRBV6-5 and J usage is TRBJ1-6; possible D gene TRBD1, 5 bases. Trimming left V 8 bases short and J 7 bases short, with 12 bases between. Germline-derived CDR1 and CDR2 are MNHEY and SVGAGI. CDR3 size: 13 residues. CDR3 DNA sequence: TGTGCCAGCCTCCGGGACGGCAATTCACCCCTCCACTTT. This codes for CASLRDGNSPLHF.

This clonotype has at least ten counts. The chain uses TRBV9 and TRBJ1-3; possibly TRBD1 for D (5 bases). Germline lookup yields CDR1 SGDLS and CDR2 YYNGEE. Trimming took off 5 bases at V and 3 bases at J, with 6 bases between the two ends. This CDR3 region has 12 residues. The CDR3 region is CASSDSGNTIYF. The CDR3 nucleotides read TGTGCCAGCAGTGACAGTGGAAACACCATATATTTT.

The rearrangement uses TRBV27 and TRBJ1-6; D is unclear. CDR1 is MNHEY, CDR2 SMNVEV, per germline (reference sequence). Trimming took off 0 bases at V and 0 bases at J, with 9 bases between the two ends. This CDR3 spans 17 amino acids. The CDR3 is CASSLSWADSYNSPLHF. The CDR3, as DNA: TGTGCCAGCAGTTTATCGTGGGCCGACTCCTATAATTCACCCCTCCACTTT.

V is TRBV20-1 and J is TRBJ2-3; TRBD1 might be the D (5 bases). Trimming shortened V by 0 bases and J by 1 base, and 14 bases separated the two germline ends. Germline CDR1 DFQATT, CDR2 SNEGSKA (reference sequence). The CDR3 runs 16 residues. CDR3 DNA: TGCAGTGCTAGAGATCTGGGCAGGGCGGGCACAGATACGCAGTATTTT. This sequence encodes CSARDLGRAGTDTQYF.

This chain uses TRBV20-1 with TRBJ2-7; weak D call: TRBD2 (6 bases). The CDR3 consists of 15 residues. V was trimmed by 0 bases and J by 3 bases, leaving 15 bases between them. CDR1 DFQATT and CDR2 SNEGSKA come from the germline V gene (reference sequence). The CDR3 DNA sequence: TGCAGTGCTAGAGATCAGGAGGGTTTCGGCTACGAGCAGTACTTC. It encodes CSARDQEGFGYEQYF.

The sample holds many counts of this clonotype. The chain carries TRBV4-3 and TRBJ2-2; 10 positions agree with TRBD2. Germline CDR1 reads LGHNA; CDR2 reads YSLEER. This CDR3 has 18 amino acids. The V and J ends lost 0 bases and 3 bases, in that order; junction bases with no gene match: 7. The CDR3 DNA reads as TGCGCCAGCAGCCAAGATTCAGCGGGAGGGCCCGACACCGGGGAGCTGTTTTTT. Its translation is CASSQDSAGGPDTGELFF.

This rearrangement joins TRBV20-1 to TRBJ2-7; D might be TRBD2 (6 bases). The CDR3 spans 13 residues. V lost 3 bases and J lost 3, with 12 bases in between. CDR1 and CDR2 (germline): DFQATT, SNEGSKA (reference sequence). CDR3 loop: CSASWDWGYEQYF. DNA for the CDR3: TGCAGTGCTAGCTGGGACTGGGGCTACGAGCAGTACTTC.

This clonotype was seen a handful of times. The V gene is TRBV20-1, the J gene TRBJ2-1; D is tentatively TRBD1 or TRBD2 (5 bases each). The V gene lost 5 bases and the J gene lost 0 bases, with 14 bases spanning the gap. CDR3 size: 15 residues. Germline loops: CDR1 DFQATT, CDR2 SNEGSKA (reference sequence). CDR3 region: CSASNPGSSYNEQFF. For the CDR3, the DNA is TGCAGTGCTTCTAACCCAGGGAGCTCCTACAATGAGCAGTTCTTC.

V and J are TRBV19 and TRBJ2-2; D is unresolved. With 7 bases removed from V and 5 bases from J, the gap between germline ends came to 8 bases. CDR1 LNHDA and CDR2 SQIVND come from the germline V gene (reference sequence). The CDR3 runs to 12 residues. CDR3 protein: CASTTFTGELFF. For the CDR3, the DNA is TGTGCCAGTACGACATTTACCGGGGAGCTGTTTTTT.

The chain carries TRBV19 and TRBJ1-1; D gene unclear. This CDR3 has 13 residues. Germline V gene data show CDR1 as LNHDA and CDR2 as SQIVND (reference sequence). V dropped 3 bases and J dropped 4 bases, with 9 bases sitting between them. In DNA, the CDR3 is TGTGCCAGTAGTATGCTTGTAGGCACTGAAGCTTTCTTT. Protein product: CASSMLVGTEAFF.

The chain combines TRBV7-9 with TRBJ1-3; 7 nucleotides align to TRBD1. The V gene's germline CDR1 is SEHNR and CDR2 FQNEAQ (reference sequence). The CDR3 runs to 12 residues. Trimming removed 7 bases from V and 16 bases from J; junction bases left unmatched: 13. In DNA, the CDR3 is TGTGCCAGCATCCAGAGTGGGACAGCGCTCTATTTT. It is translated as CASIQSGTALYF. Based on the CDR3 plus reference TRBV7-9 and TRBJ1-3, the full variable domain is DTGVSQNPRHKITKRGQNVTFRCDPISEHNRLYWYRQTLGQGPEFLTYFQNEAQLEKSRLLSDRFSAERPKGSFSTLEIQRTEQGDSAMYLCASIQSGTALYFGEGSWLTVV.

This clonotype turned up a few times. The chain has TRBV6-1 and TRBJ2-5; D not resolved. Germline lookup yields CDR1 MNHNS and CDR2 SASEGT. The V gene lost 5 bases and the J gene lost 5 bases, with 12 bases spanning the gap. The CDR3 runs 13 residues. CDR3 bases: TGTGCCAGCAGTTTAGGCCACTGGGAGACCCAGTACTTC. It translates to CASSLGHWETQYF.

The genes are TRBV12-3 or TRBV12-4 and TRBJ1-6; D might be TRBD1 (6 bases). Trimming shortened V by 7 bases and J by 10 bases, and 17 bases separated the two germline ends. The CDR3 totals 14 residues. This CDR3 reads CASTRRGGESPLHF. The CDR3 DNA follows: TGTGCCAGCACCCGCAGGGGAGGCGAATCACCCCTCCACTTT.

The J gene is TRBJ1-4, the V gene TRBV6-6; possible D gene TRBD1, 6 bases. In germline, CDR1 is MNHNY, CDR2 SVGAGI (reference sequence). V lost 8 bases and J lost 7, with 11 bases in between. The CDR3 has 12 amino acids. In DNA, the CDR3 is TGTGCCAGCCGAACAGGGAGTGAAAAACTGTTTTTT. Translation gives CASRTGSEKLFF.

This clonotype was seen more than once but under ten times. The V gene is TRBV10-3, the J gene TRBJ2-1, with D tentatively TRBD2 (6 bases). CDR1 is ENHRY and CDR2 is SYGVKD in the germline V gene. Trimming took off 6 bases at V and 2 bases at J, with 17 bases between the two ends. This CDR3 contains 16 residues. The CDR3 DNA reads TGTGCCATCAGCCGCGGGGTCCAGGTCGCCTACAATGAGCAGTTCTTC. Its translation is CAISRGVQVAYNEQFF.

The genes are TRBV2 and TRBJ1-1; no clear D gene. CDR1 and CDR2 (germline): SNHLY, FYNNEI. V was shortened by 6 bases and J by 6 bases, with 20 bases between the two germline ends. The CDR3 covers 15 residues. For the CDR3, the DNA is TGTGCCAGCAGAGAGGGTACACTTCCACGGGCTGAAGCTTTCTTT. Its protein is CASREGTLPRAEAFF.

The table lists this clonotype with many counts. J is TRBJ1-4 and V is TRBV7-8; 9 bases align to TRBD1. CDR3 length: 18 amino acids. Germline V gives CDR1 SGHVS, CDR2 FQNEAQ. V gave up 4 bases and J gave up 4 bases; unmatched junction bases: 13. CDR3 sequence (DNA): TGTGCCAGCAGCTGGCACCCGGGACAGGGCTTGGGTAATGAAAAACTGTTTTTT. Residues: CASSWHPGQGLGNEKLFF.